These 14 T cell receptor beta chains share one sample of origin, sequenced in a study of blood T cell repertoires in COVID-19. The assay was immunoSEQ multiplex PCR, and TCRdb's table has in-frame clones only and misses some. The repertoire holds about 300,000 clones, with about 86% as singletons. Material for sequencing was peripheral blood. Receptors originate from a woman aged 45-65 years with acute or convalescent COVID-19.

CDR3 nucleotides: TGTGCCAGCAGTGGACTAGCGGGAGGTACGGATACGCAGTATTTT. It encodes CASSGLAGGTDTQYF. The chain uses TRBV6-6 and TRBJ2-3; 14 nucleotides agree with TRBD2. The CDR3 consists of 15 residues. Germline trimming cut 5 bases from V and 6 bases from J; bases unmatched to any gene: 4. Germline lookup yields CDR1 MNHNY and CDR2 SVGAGI (reference sequence).

There are a few counts of this clone. The chain links TRBV5-1 to TRBJ2-2, with 8 bases identical to TRBD1. Per germline, CDR1 SGHRS and CDR2 YFSETQ. The CDR3 runs 16 residues. The junction had 12 bases not matched to a gene; V was cut back by 7 bases and J by 4 bases. The CDR3 loop reads CASAVEWTGFTGELFF. The CDR3 DNA reads TGCGCCAGCGCCGTCGAATGGACAGGGTTCACCGGGGAGCTGTTTTTT.

The V gene is TRBV20-1, the J gene TRBJ2-7; unclear D gene. Trimming took off 3 bases at V and 1 base at J, with 7 bases between the two ends. The CDR3 covers 12 residues. The germline V gene encodes CDR1 DFQATT and CDR2 SNEGSKA (reference sequence). The CDR3 is CSASYGSYEQYF. CDR3 DNA: TGCAGTGCTAGTTACGGTTCCTACGAGCAGTACTTC.

With regard to this clone: Different DNA sequences within this sample yield the same CDR3. This sequence joins TRBV12-3 or TRBV12-4 and TRBJ2-1; D gene uncertain. The CDR3 length is 12 residues. V dropped 5 bases and J dropped 4 bases, with 6 bases sitting between them. CDR3 region: CASSLSYNEQFF. Here the CDR3 DNA reads TGTGCCAGCAGTCTTTCGTACAATGAGCAGTTCTTC.

CDR3 in DNA: TGTGCCAGCAGCTTGGGGCAGACGAACACCGGGGAGCTGTTTTTT. It yields the protein CASSLGQTNTGELFF. J is TRBJ2-2 and V is TRBV5-8; D uncertain. This CDR3 region has 15 residues. CDR1 is SGHTS and CDR2 is YDEGEE in the germline V gene. Trimming removed 0 bases at V and 0 bases at J, with 6 bases between.

This clone was counted once. The chain links TRBV6-1 to TRBJ2-6; D may be TRBD1 (5 bases). Germline V gene data show CDR1 as MNHNS and CDR2 as SASEGT. V lost 4 bases, J lost 0 bases, and 10 bases lay in between. The CDR3 contains 16 residues. CDR3 nucleotide sequence: TGTGCCAGCAGTGCCCGACAGTACTCTGGGGCCAACGTCCTGACTTTC. Encoded protein: CASSARQYSGANVLTF.

This chain connects TRBV7-2 to TRBJ1-6; D unclear. From germline, CDR1 is SGHTA and CDR2 FQGNSA. The CDR3 consists of 14 residues. The V gene lost 0 bases and the J gene lost 6 bases, with 6 bases spanning the gap. Here the CDR3 reads CASSLAQINSPLHF. CDR3 DNA: TGTGCCAGCAGCTTAGCCCAGATTAATTCACCCCTCCACTTT. The whole variable domain, filled in from reference TRBV7-2 and TRBJ1-6, reads GAGVSQSPSNKVTEKGKDVELRCDPISGHTALYWYRQSLGQGLEFLIYFQGNSAPDKSGLPSDRFSAERTGGSVSTLTIQRTQQEDSAVYLCASSLAQINSPLHFGNGTRLTVT.

The rearrangement joins TRBV11-3 to TRBJ2-1; a weak D match, TRBD1 (6 bases). This CDR3 region has 13 residues. V was cut by 3 bases and J by 6 bases, with 9 bases left in between. Germline-derived CDR1 and CDR2 are SGHNT and YENEEA. The CDR3 DNA is TGTGCCAGCAGCTTGGCAGGGGTCAATGAGCAGTTCTTC. Translating it yields CASSLAGVNEQFF.

V is TRBV28 and J is TRBJ1-2, with D possibly being TRBD1 (5 bases). The CDR3 spans 15 residues. Germline CDR1 reads MDHEN; CDR2 reads SYDVKM. V dropped 1 base and J dropped 2 bases, with 11 bases sitting between them. The CDR3 sequence is CASSLLQGWNYGYTF. The CDR3 DNA reads as TGTGCCAGCAGTTTATTGCAGGGTTGGAACTATGGCTACACCTTC.

V usage is TRBV18 and J usage is TRBJ1-1; 10 nucleotides match TRBD1. In germline, CDR1 is KGHSH, CDR2 LQKENI. After removal of 3 bases from V and 3 bases from J, the junction contained 7 bases not matched to a gene. The CDR3 sequence is 16 residues long. The DNA of the CDR3 is TGTGCCAGCTCACCTGGACAGGGGGTGGTGGACACTGAAGCTTTCTTT. Protein: CASSPGQGVVDTEAFF. Together with reference TRBV18 and TRBJ1-1, the CDR3 gives the full variable domain: NAGVMQNPRHLVRRRGQEARLRCSPMKGHSHVYWYRQLPEEGLKFMVYLQKENIIDESGMPKERFSAEFPKEGPSILRIQQVVRGDSAAYFCASSPGQGVVDTEAFFGQGTRLTVV.

The chain employs TRBV19 and TRBJ2-3, with D unclear. V lost 3 bases and J lost 2, with 6 bases in between. This CDR3 has 13 amino acids. Germline values: CDR1 LNHDA, CDR2 SQIVND (reference sequence). DNA of the CDR3: TGTGCCAGTAGTATCAGTCTCACAGATACGCAGTATTTT. Protein: CASSISLTDTQYF.

J is TRBJ1-4 and V is TRBV25-1; tentative D call: TRBD1 (5 bases). Trimming took 4 bases from V and 5 from J, leaving 8 bases between them. CDR1 is MGHDK and CDR2 is SYGVNS in the germline V gene. This CDR3 has 13 amino acids. In nucleotides, the CDR3 is TGTGCCAGCAGTGCAGGGTTAAATGAAAAACTGTTTTTT. Residues: CASSAGLNEKLFF. Variable domain in full (rest from reference TRBV25-1 and TRBJ1-4): EADIYQTPRYLVIGTGKKITLECSQTMGHDKMYWYQQDPGMELHLIHYSYGVNSTEKGDLSSESTVSRIRTEHFPLTLESARPSHTSQYLCASSAGLNEKLFFGSGTQLSVL.

This chain uses TRBV25-1 with TRBJ1-2; maybe TRBD1 (5 bases). Germline loops: CDR1 MGHDK, CDR2 SYGVNS. The CDR3 covers 13 residues. V was trimmed by 5 bases and J by 7 bases, leaving 14 bases between them. The CDR3 DNA reads as TGTGCCAGCAGTCCTCACGGGGGTCCTGGCTACACCTTC. Protein: CASSPHGGPGYTF.

V usage is TRBV3-1 (or the pseudogene TRBV3-2) and J usage is TRBJ1-1, with D unresolved. Trimming stripped 2 bases from V and 7 bases from J, with 8 bases between. Germline values: CDR1 LGHDT, CDR2 YNNKEL (reference sequence). This CDR3 is built from 12 residues. CDR3: CASSQTSNEAFF. CDR3 sequence (DNA): TGTGCCAGCAGCCAAACTAGCAATGAAGCTTTCTTT.